This T cell receptor (beta chain) was recorded in a study of blood T cell repertoires in COVID-19. Across the whole study: The United States, Italy and Spain supplied acute and convalescent COVID-19 samples. T cells, B-cell-depleted T cells, or PBMCs provided the cDNA or gDNA that served as material.

The ends lost 4 bases at V and 0 bases at J; junction bases unmatched: 2. The V gene's germline CDR1 is SGHRS and CDR2 YFSETQ. The CDR3 has 16 residues. Source study methods: How many nucleated cells were present was estimated from reference gene primer amplification. Assay used: immunoSEQ multiplex PCR; TCRdb lists only in-frame clones, some missing. V and J calls and clone size follow that table, whereas D and trimming were derived from the DNA. The repertoire has 60,000 to 85,000 clones, approximately 85% of them found once; the top ten carry over 30%. The V call is TRBV5-1, the J call TRBJ2-2, with 11 bases aligning to TRBD2. This sequence was found in a man aged 70-80 years with acute or convalescent COVID-19. The sample taken for sequencing was peripheral blood. DNA for the CDR3: TGCGCCAGCAGCCAACTAGCGGGAGCGAACACCGGGGAGCTGTTTTTT. As protein: CASSQLAGANTGELFF.